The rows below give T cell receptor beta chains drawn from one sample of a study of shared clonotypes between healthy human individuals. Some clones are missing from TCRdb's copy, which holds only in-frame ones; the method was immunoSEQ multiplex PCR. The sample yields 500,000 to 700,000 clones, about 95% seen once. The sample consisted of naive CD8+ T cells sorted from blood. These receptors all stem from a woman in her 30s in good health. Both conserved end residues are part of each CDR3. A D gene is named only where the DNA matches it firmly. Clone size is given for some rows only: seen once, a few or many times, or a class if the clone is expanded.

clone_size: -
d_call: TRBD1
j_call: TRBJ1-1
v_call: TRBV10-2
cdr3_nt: TGCGCCTGGCGTACCGGGACAGGCGATACTGAAGCTTTCTTT
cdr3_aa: CAWRTGTGDTEAFF

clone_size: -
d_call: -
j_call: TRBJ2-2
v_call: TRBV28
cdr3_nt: TGTGCCAGCAGTTTATGGGAGTCGGACAGGAACACCGGGGAGCTGTTTTTT
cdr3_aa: CASSLWESDRNTGELFF

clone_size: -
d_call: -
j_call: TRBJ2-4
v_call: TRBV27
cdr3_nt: TGTGCCAGCAGTCCCCTGTTAGCGACCGGGGCCAAAAACATTCAGTACTTC
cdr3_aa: CASSPLLATGAKNIQYF

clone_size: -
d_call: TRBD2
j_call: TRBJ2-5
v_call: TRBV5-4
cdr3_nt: TGTGCCAGCAGCTTGGATACTAGCGGGATTGTATCAGAGACCCAGTACTTC
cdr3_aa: CASSLDTSGIVSETQYF

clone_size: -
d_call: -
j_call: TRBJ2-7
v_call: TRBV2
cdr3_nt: TGTGCCAGCAGCGCGGCTGGTCTCTCGAGCGAGCAGTACTTC
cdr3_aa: CASSAAGLSSEQYF

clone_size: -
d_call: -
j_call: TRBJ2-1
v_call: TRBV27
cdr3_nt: TGTGCCAGCAGTTCCGTGGGATCCTACAATGAGCAGTTCTTC
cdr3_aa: CASSSVGSYNEQFF

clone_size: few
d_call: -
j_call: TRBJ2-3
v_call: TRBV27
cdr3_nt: TGTGCCAGCAGTTTATTTCCCACAGATACGCAGTATTTT
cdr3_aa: CASSLFPTDTQYF

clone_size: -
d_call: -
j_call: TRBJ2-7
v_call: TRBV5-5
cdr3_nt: TGTGCCAGCAGCTATTACAGGGATGGACACGAGCAGTACTTC
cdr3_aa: CASSYYRDGHEQYF

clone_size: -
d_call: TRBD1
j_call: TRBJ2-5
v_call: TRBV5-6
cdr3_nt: TGTGCCAGCAGTTTTTCCCGCGGACAGGAGGAGACCCAGTACTTC
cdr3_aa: CASSFSRGQEETQYF

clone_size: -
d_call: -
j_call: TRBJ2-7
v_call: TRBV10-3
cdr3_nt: TGTGCCATCAGCGGCGAGTTAGGGTCCTCCTACGAGCAGTACTTC
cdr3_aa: CAISGELGSSYEQYF

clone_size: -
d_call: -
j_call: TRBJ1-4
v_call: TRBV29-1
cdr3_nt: TGCAGCGTTGAAGTCGGAGGGGAAAAACTGTTTTTT
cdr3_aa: CSVEVGGEKLFF

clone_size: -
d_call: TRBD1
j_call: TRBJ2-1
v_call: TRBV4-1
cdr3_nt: TGCGCCAGCAGCCAAAGGTCAGGGGGTTGGAGCTCCTACAATGAGCAGTTCTTC
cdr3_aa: CASSQRSGGWSSYNEQFF

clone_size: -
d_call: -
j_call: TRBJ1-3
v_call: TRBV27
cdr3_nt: TGTGCCAGCAGGGGCCGGGGTCAGGACACCATATATTTT
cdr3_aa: CASRGRGQDTIYF

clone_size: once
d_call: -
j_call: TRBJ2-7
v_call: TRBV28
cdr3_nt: TGTGCCAGCAGTTTACCCCGCAGGGAATACGAGCAGTACTTC
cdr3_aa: CASSLPRREYEQYF

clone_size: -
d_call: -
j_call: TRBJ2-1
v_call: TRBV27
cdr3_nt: TGTGCCAGCAGCCCGATGCTCAGCTCCTACAATGAGCAGTTCTTC
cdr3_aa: CASSPMLSSYNEQFF

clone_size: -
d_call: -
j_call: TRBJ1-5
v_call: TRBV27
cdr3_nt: TGTGCCAGCAGTATGAAACCGGACCCCAATCAGCCCCAGCATTTT
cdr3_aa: CASSMKPDPNQPQHF

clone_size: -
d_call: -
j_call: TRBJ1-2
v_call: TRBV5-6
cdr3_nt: TGTGCCAGCAGCCTGGACACCGCCGGGGGCGTACTCTATGGCTACACCTTC
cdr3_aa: CASSLDTAGGVLYGYTF

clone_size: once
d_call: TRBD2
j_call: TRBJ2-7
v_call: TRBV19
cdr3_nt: TGTGCCAGTACCATGACTAGCGGAAGCTCCTACGAGCAGTACTTC
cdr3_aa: CASTMTSGSSYEQYF

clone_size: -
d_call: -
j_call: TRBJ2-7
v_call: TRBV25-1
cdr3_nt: TGTGCCAGCAGTGAAGTTCCGGAAAGGGTTGTATTC
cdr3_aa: CASSEVPERVVF

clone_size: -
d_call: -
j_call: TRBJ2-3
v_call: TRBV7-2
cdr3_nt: TGTGCCAGCAGCTTTTTATTTTCTTTAGATACGCAGTATTTT
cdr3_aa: CASSFLFSLDTQYF

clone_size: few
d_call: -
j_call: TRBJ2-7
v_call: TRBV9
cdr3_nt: TGTGCCAGCAGCTCTGTGGGGGAGCAGTACTTC
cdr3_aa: CASSSVGEQYF

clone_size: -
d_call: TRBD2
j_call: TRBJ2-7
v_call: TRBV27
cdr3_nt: TGTGCCAGCAGTTTAAGTCTAGCGGGAGACGAGCAGTACTTC
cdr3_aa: CASSLSLAGDEQYF

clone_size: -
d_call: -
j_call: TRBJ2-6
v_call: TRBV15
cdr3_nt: TGTGCCACCAGCAGAGATACTGGGACTGTGTCTGGGGCCAACGTCCTGACTTTC
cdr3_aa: CATSRDTGTVSGANVLTF

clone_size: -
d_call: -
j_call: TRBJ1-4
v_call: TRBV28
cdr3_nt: TGTGCCAGCAAGGACGGTCATAATGAAAAACTGTTTTTT
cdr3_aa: CASKDGHNEKLFF

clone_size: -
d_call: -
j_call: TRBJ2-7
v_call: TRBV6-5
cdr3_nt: TGTGCCAGCAGTTACTCTATGGGGTCCTACGAGCAGTACTTC
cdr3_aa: CASSYSMGSYEQYF

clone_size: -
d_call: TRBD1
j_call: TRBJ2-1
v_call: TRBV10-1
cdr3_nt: TGCGCCAGCAGTGAGGGACAGGGCTTCGAGGAGCAGTTCTTC
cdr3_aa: CASSEGQGFEEQFF

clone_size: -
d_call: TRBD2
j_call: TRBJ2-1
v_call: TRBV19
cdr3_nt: TGTGCCAGTAGCGAAGAAGCGGGAAGCCTTTTTGGTGAGCAGTTCTTC
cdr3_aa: CASSEEAGSLFGEQFF

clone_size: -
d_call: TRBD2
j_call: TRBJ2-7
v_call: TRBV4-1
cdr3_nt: TGCGCCAGCAGCCAAGAACCACTAGCGGGAGGGCCGTACGAGCAGTACTTC
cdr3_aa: CASSQEPLAGGPYEQYF

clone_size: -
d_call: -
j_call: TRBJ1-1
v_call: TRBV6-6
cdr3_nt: TGTGCCAGCAGTTACTCATTCCGGGTAACGAACACTGAAGCTTTCTTT
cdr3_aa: CASSYSFRVTNTEAFF

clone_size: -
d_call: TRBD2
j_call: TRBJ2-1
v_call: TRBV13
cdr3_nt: TGTGCCAGCAGGAGGGGGACTAGCGCATACAATGAGCAGTTCTTC
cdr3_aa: CASRRGTSAYNEQFF

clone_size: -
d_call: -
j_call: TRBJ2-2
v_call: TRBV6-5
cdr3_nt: TGTGCCAGCAGTGAAATGCAGAACACCGGGGAGCTGTTTTTT
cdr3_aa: CASSEMQNTGELFF

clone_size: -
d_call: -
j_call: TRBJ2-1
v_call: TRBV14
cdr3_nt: TGTGCCAGCAGCCAAGACTCCTACAATGAGCAGTTCTTC
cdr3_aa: CASSQDSYNEQFF

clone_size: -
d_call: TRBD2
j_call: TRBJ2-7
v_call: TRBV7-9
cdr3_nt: TGTGCCAGCAGCTTAGGGAGCGGGAGGGCCCCTCACGAGCAGTACTTC
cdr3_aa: CASSLGSGRAPHEQYF

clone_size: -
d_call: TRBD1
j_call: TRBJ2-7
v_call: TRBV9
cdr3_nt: TGTGCCAGCAGCGCGGGGTCACAGGGGATGAGTGAGCAGTACTTC
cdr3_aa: CASSAGSQGMSEQYF

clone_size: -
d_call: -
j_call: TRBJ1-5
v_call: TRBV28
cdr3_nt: TGTGCCAGCAGTTTATCCCCCAATAGCAATCAGCCCCAGCATTTT
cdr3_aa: CASSLSPNSNQPQHF

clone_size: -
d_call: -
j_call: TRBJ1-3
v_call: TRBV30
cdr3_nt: TGTGCCTGGACTGGGGGAAACACCATATATTTT
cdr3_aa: CAWTGGNTIYF

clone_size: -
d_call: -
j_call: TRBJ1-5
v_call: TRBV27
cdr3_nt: TGTGCCAGCAAGACAGCGGGTCGGCCCCAGCATTTT
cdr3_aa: CASKTAGRPQHF

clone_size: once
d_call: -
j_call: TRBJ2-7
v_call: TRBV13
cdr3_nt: TGTGCCAGCAGCCCACGAGGGAACCCCTACGAGCAGTACTTC
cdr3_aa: CASSPRGNPYEQYF

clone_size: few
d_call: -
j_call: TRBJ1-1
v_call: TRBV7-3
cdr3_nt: TGTGCCAGCAGCGCCCACCCATCATTGAACACTGAAGCTTTCTTT
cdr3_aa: CASSAHPSLNTEAFF

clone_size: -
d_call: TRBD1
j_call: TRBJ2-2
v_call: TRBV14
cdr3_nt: TGTGCCAGCAGTAACCGGGACAGGGGTGCTACCGGGGAGCTGTTTTTT
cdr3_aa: CASSNRDRGATGELFF

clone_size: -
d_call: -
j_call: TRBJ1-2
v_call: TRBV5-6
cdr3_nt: TGTGCCAGCAGCGGCGGGACGGACCGCGGGGGCTACACCTTC
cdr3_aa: CASSGGTDRGGYTF

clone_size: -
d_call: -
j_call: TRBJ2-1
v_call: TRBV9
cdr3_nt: TGTGCCAGCAGCACACCCCTTCTTCGGAATGAGCAGTTCTTC
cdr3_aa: CASSTPLLRNEQFF